What follows describes a single TCR beta chain. Its target is not known. The CDR3 has 14 amino acids. The ends were cut back, 4 bases at V and 8 bases at J, with 17 bases in the middle. Per the germline V gene, CDR1 is MDHEN and CDR2 is SYDVKM. The data stem from a study of T cell responses to AZD1222 COVID-19 vaccine. Study results and caveats: Spike was spanned by vaccine-associated CD4 TCRs, which were dominant at 160-218 and 743-854. Scientists sampled the repertoires only once the peak T cell response had passed.

Some clones are missing from TCRdb's copy, which holds only in-frame ones; the method was immunoSEQ multiplex PCR. The repertoire holds 110,000 or so clones, with approximately 90% as singletons. The gene calls are TRBV28 and TRBJ1-1; TRBD1 is a possible D gene (6 bases). The specimen comprised peripheral blood, sampled on day 0 of AZD1222 vaccination. This clonotype was obtained from an adult in good health. The DNA of the CDR3 is TGTGCCAGCAGTTCCCTCCCGGGACACCGAGAAGCTTTCTTT. It is translated as CASSSLPGHREAFF.